The 22 T cell receptor beta chains presented below share a single source sample, sequenced in a study of response to subunit inactivated influenza vaccine. TCRdb reprocessed the RT-PCR reads with MiXCR, giving one entry per CDR3 protein. The profile covers more than 700,000 distinct CDR3 sequences, with over 20% appearing a single time and about 9.4% taken by the ten largest. Sequencing was performed on PBMCs from blood, taken 4 to 6 days after vaccination. The receptors were sampled from a man aged 45 to 65 who received an inactivated influenza vaccine.

The chain joins TRBV20-1 to TRBJ2-4, with TRBD2 matching 10 bases. The germline gives CDR1 DFQATT, CDR2 SNEGSKA (reference sequence). This CDR3 is built from 14 residues. Trimming took 6 bases from V and 4 from J; bases not matched to a gene: 6. The CDR3 reads CSAPTSGAKNIQYF. The CDR3 bases are TGCAGTGCCCCAACTAGCGGGGCTAAAAACATTCAGTACTTC.

This clonotype was seen at least ten times. This rearrangement joins TRBV3-1 to TRBJ2-2; no reliable D call. The CDR3 length is 15 residues. V lost 3 bases to trimming and J lost 1 base, with 9 bases between them. The germline V gene encodes CDR1 LGHDT and CDR2 YNNKEL (reference sequence). The DNA for the CDR3 is TGTGCCAGCAGCCAGCTGACTCTGAACACCGGGGAGCTGTTTTTT. Its translation: CASSQLTLNTGELFF.

Only a few counts were recorded for this clonotype. CDR3 DNA: TGTGCCAGCAGCTGGGACAGGGGAACGAACACTGAAGCTTTCTTT. Residues: CASSWDRGTNTEAFF. This chain uses TRBV7-9 with TRBJ1-1; 10 nucleotides line up with TRBD1. The CDR3 has 15 amino acids. Germline V gene sequence: CDR1 SEHNR, CDR2 FQNEAQ (reference sequence). Germline trimming cut 4 bases from V and 1 base from J; bases unmatched to any gene: 3.

J is TRBJ2-1 and V is TRBV5-6; TRBD2 matches at 13 bases. CDR3 size: 16 residues. V trimming: 3 bases; J trimming: 5 bases; junction bases outside the gene matches: 5. From germline, CDR1 is SGHDT and CDR2 YYEEEE. CDR3 loop: CASSSSGTSGNNEQFF. The CDR3 coding sequence is TGTGCCAGCAGCTCCTCCGGGACTAGCGGGAACAATGAGCAGTTCTTC. Filled out from reference TRBV5-6 and TRBJ2-1, the complete variable domain reads DAGVTQSPTHLIKTRGQQVTLRCSPKSGHDTVSWYQQALGQGPQFIFQYYEEEERQRGNFPDRFSGHQFPNYSSELNVNALLLGDSALYLCASSSSGTSGNNEQFFGPGTRLTVL.

The CDR3 coding sequence is TGTGCCATCAGCGACGGACAGGGCTTTAACGGGGAGCTGTTTTTT. Protein sequence: CAISDGQGFNGELFF. The chain recombines TRBV10-3 with TRBJ2-2; 8 positions agree with TRBD1. Looked up from germline, CDR1 is ENHRY and CDR2 is SYGVKD. The CDR3 covers 15 residues. V shed 6 bases and J 7 bases; nucleotides not matched to a gene: 10.

This clonotype was seen repeatedly, ten times or more. The V and J genes are TRBV5-1 and TRBJ2-3; D may be TRBD1 or TRBD2 (6 bases each). Germline CDR1 SGHRS, CDR2 YFSETQ. Trimming pared 0 bases from V and 2 bases from J, leaving 7 bases between. This CDR3 region has 14 residues. The CDR3 nucleotides are TGCGCCAGCAGCTTGGGGGGGGCCACAGATACGCAGTATTTT. This encodes CASSLGGATDTQYF.

This clonotype was detected only a few times. This chain joins TRBV5-4 and TRBJ2-3; 12 bases match TRBD2. The germline CDR1 and CDR2 sequences are SGHNT and YYREEE (reference sequence). CDR3 length equals 16 residues. V lost 3 bases to trimming and J lost 3 bases; unmatched junction nucleotides: 5. For the CDR3, the DNA is TGTGCCAGCAGCTCAAGACTAGCGGGAGTTACAGATACGCAGTATTTT. Translating it yields CASSSRLAGVTDTQYF.

The chain couples TRBV5-6 to TRBJ2-1; 7 positions agree with TRBD2. The V segment lost 4 bases and the J segment 0 bases; nucleotides outside the gene matches: 10. The CDR3 is 17 amino acids. Germline assignment: CDR1 SGHDT and CDR2 YYEEEE. The CDR3 is CASSRNRGGVSYNEQFF. CDR3 in DNA: TGTGCCAGCAGCCGTAATAGGGGAGGGGTCTCCTACAATGAGCAGTTCTTC.

This sequence joins TRBV6-1 and TRBJ2-7; 9 bases line up with TRBD1. The CDR3 is 14 residues long. Germline CDR1 reads MNHNS; CDR2 reads SASEGT. Germline trimming cut 8 bases from V and 2 bases from J; bases unmatched to any gene: 7. DNA for the CDR3: TGTGCCAGCGTCAGGGACAGGGCAACCTACGAGCAGTACTTC. Translated, it gives CASVRDRATYEQYF.

On this clonotype itself: This sequence may be a read error, since a much larger clone differs from it by one base. The rearrangement uses TRBV5-1 and TRBJ2-3, with D possibly being TRBD2 (6 bases). Trimming removed 0 bases from V and 2 bases from J, with 13 bases in between. The CDR3 is made up of 16 amino acids. From germline, CDR1 is SGHRS and CDR2 YFSETQ. The CDR3 region has the DNA TGCGCCAGCAGCTTGGGACTAGTGGGGGACACAGATACGCAGTATTTT. Translated: CASSLGLVGDTDTQYF.

Worth noting for this clonotype: One end of the junction varies from germline; a read error may be responsible. CDR3 sequence reads: CASSLKGAGTGELSF. CDR3 sequence (DNA): TGTGCCAGCAGTTTAAAGGGGGCGGGGACCGGGGAGCTGTCTTTT. The V call is TRBV12-3 or TRBV12-4, the J call TRBJ2-2; perhaps TRBD1 as D (7 bases). CDR3 length equals 15 residues.

This clonotype was seen only a few times. This chain uses TRBV2 with TRBJ2-5, with TRBD2 matching 9 bases. The CDR3 length is 15 residues. Germline values: CDR1 SNHLY, CDR2 FYNNEI. With 8 bases clipped from V and 3 bases from J, the junction kept 10 bases outside the gene matches. DNA of the CDR3: TGTGCCAGCCCTTCGAAACTAGCGGGTGAAGAGACCCAGTACTTC. Translating it yields CASPSKLAGEETQYF.

This clonotype was counted at least ten times. This sequence joins TRBV10-3 and TRBJ2-1; 7 bases fit TRBD1. The CDR3 contains 15 residues. The V and J ends lost 3 bases and 4 bases, in that order; junction bases with no gene match: 6. The germline gives CDR1 ENHRY, CDR2 SYGVKD. CDR3 sequence: CAISDRGQWYNEQFF. CDR3 nucleotide sequence: TGTGCCATCAGTGACAGGGGACAGTGGTACAATGAGCAGTTCTTC.

This chain connects TRBV9 to TRBJ1-3; D not resolved. CDR3 length equals 15 residues. CDR1 SGDLS and CDR2 YYNGEE come from the germline V gene. V lost 3 bases to trimming and J lost 4 bases, with 14 bases between them. The CDR3 coding sequence is TGTGCCAGCAGCGAAGGGCCAGGACTCGGAAACACCATATATTTT. Encoded protein: CASSEGPGLGNTIYF. The full variable domain, rest sourced from reference TRBV9 and TRBJ1-3, is DSGVTQTPKHLITATGQRVTLRCSPRSGDLSVYWYQQSLDQGLQFLIQYYNGEERAKGNILERFSAQQFPDLHSELNLSSLELGDSALYFCASSEGPGLGNTIYFGEGSWLTVV.

This clonotype appeared a few times. The V call is TRBV7-9, the J call TRBJ2-1; 8 bases agree with TRBD1. The J segment lost 4 bases and the V segment lost 5 bases, leaving 7 bases of the junction unmatched. This CDR3 has 15 residues. Germline V gene sequence: CDR1 SEHNR, CDR2 FQNEAQ (reference sequence). CDR3 protein: CASSLRTGLYNEQFF. As DNA, the CDR3 is TGTGCCAGCAGCCTTCGGACAGGGTTGTACAATGAGCAGTTCTTC. Drawing the rest from reference TRBV7-9 and TRBJ2-1, the complete variable domain is DTGVSQNPRHKITKRGQNVTFRCDPISEHNRLYWYRQTLGQGPEFLTYFQNEAQLEKSRLLSDRFSAERPKGSFSTLEIQRTEQGDSAMYLCASSLRTGLYNEQFFGPGTRLTVL.

The CDR3 nucleotides are TGTGCCAGCAGTGTCGAGGGTTTCTACGAGCAGTACTTC. It encodes CASSVEGFYEQYF. The chain uses TRBV2 and TRBJ2-7; D perhaps matches TRBD2 (5 bases). V was pared by 4 bases and J by 3 bases, with 10 bases between. Per the germline V gene, CDR1 is SNHLY and CDR2 is FYNNEI. The CDR3 runs 13 residues.

The table lists this clonotype with a few counts. The chain uses TRBV27 and TRBJ2-7, with 9 bases that match TRBD1. The germline gives CDR1 MNHEY, CDR2 SMNVEV (reference sequence). V lost 5 bases, J lost 7 bases, and 12 bases stayed unmatched. This CDR3 has 15 amino acids. CDR3 region: CASSPQGALGYEQYF. DNA for the CDR3: TGTGCCAGCAGTCCACAGGGGGCCCTTGGGTATGAGCAGTACTTC.

This sequence joins TRBV28 and TRBJ2-7, with D unclear. Trimming stripped 2 bases from V and 0 bases from J, with 14 bases between. Germline assignment: CDR1 MDHEN and CDR2 SYDVKM. The CDR3 contains 16 residues. The DNA of the CDR3 is TGTGCCAGCAGTTTAGGGTCAGTGCGACCCTCCTACGAGCAGTACTTC. Protein product: CASSLGSVRPSYEQYF.

This clonotype was picked up a small number of times. V gene TRBV7-3 combines with J gene TRBJ2-1; weak D call: TRBD2 (5 bases). In germline, CDR1 is SGHTA, CDR2 FQGTGA. The CDR3 totals 18 residues. V gave up 1 base and J gave up 3 bases, with 19 bases separating them. The CDR3, as DNA: TGTGCCAGCAGCTTAAGCGCGGTCGGGCGGGCAAACTACAATGAGCAGTTCTTC. Encoded protein: CASSLSAVGRANYNEQFF.

The chain couples TRBV7-2 to TRBJ2-6, with D perhaps TRBD1 (5 bases). The germline V gene has CDR1 SGHTA and CDR2 FQGNSA. CDR3 length: 15 amino acids. V lost 5 bases and J lost 2, with 10 bases in between. In nucleotides, the CDR3 is TGTGCCAGCAGCGTACAGGTCCCTGGGGCCAACGTCCTGACTTTC. It encodes CASSVQVPGANVLTF.

This clonotype has just a few counts. The chain recombines TRBV5-1 with TRBJ2-7; TRBD1 matches 7 bases. The V and J ends lost 0 bases and 3 bases, in that order; junction bases with no gene match: 3. The CDR3 extends over 14 amino acids. Germline loops: CDR1 SGHRS, CDR2 YFSETQ. CDR3 sequence (DNA): TGCGCCAGCAGCTTGGCCTACAGGGGCTACGAGCAGTACTTC. Residues: CASSLAYRGYEQYF.

The chain joins TRBV12-3 or TRBV12-4 to TRBJ2-7; the D gene could be TRBD1 or TRBD2 (7 bases each). V was trimmed by 2 bases and J by 4 bases, leaving 15 bases between them. The CDR3 length is 15 residues. DNA of the CDR3: TGTGCCAGCAGTTTAACCCAGGGGGGGGCTTACGAGCAGTACTTC. It specifies CASSLTQGGAYEQYF.